The clone carrying this T cell receptor (beta chain) is medium-sized by share. The identical CDR3 is also encoded by other nucleotide sequences in the sample. These data come from a study of T cell responses to AZD1222 COVID-19 vaccine. V lost 3 bases and J lost 1, with 10 bases in between. CDR1 and CDR2 from the germline V gene are SEHNR and FQNEAQ (reference sequence). This CDR3 has 14 amino acids. The data were produced by immunoSEQ multiplex PCR, yet TCRdb's version contains in-frame clones alone and is incomplete. The sample lists about 66,000 clones; more than 85% were seen once. The TCR originated in an adult in good health. The chain employs TRBV7-9 and TRBJ2-7; tentatively, D is TRBD2 (7 bases). The material sequenced was peripheral blood, taken on day 0 of AZD1222 vaccination. The CDR3: CASSLGGLSYEQYF. The CDR3, as DNA: TGTGCCAGCAGCTTGGGGGGGCTTTCCTACGAGCAGTACTTC.